This record looks at one TCR beta chain sequence and its context. Its antigen is undetermined. Sampling involved one blood draw (roughly 2.5 ml) for every donor. UMIs containing a 6-nucleotide sample barcode were added via template switching. cDNA for TCRalpha and TCRbeta was amplified by nested PCRs of around 15 then nine to ten cycles. TCRdb processed the 5' RACE reads again and assigns one entry to each CDR3 protein, with no DNA. The record lists around 400,000 distinct CDR3 sequences, of which the ten most abundant hold around 2.3%. The entry originates in a study of monozygotic twins with inflammatory bowel disease. Study results and limitations: No difference was seen in repertoire similarity between concordant and discordant twins, possibly from limited power.

Germline V gives CDR1 LNHDA, CDR2 SQIVND (reference sequence). The CDR3 covers 16 residues. The sequence was collected from a human donor with ulcerative colitis or Crohn's disease, or a healthy co-twin of an affected twin (not recorded which). This rearrangement joins TRBV19 to TRBJ2-1; TCRdb proposes TRBD2, but this gene call is untestable without DNA. Sequenced sample: blood. This CDR3 is CASSIPTSGSYNDQFF.